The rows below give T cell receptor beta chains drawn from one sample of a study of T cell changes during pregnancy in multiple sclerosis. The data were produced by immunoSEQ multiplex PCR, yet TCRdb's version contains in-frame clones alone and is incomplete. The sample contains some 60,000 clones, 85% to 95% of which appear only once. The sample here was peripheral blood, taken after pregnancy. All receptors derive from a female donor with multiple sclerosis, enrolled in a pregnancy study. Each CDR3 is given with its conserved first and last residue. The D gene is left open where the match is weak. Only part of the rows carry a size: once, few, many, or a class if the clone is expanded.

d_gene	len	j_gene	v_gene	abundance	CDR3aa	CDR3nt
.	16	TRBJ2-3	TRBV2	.	CASSVSGARGTDTQYF	TGTGCCAGCAGTGTCAGCGGAGCGAGGGGCACAGATACGCAGTATTTT
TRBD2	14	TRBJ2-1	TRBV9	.	CASSVTSAQNEQFF	TGTGCCAGCAGCGTAACTAGCGCTCAAAATGAGCAGTTCTTC
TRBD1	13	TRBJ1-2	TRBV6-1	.	CASSSTGVSGYTF	TGTGCCAGCAGCTCCACAGGGGTCAGTGGCTACACCTTC
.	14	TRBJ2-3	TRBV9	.	CASSSRLSTDTQYF	TGTGCCAGCAGCTCGCGGCTGAGCACAGATACGCAGTATTTT
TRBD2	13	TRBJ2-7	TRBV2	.	CASGGVGQPEQYF	TGTGCCAGCGGGGGGGTAGGGCAGCCCGAGCAGTACTTC
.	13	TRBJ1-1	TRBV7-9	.	CASSLERDWVAFF	TGTGCCAGCAGCTTGGAGCGCGATTGGGTCGCTTTCTTT
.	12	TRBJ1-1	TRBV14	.	CASSQEPNTAFF	TGTGCCAGCAGCCAAGAGCCGAACACAGCTTTCTTT
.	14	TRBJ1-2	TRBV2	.	CASGNQGLDYGYTF	TGTGCCAGCGGGAACCAGGGGCTCGACTATGGCTACACCTTC
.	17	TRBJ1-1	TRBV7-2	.	CASSRPARRMSGTEAFF	TGTGCCAGCAGCCGACCAGCAAGGCGAATGTCGGGCACTGAAGCTTTCTTT
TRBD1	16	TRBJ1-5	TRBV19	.	CASSIPGQGARQPQHF	TGTGCCAGTAGTATACCCGGACAGGGGGCACGACAGCCCCAGCATTTT
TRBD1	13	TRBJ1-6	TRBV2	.	CATQGARNSPLHF	TGTGCCACCCAGGGGGCGCGTAATTCACCCCTCCACTTT
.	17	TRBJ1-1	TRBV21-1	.	CASSKGGRTGGFTEAFF	TGTGCCAGCAGCAAAGGAGGACGGACAGGGGGTTTCACTGAAGCTTTCTTT
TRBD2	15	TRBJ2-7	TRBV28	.	CASSLRAGGSYEQYF	TGTGCCAGCAGTTTAAGGGCGGGAGGATCATACGAGCAGTACTTC
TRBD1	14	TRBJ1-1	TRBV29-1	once	CSGMDRGMNTEAFF	TGCAGCGGGATGGACAGGGGGATGAACACTGAAGCTTTCTTT
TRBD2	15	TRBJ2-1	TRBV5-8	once	CASSSGTSDYNEQFF	TGTGCCAGCAGCTCCGGGACTAGCGATTACAATGAGCAGTTCTTC
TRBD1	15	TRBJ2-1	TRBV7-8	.	CASSTRDRGFGEQFF	TGTGCCAGCAGCACCCGGGACAGGGGGTTCGGTGAGCAGTTCTTC
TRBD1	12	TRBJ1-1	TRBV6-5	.	CASSSGQGEAFF	TGTGCCAGCAGTTCAGGACAGGGGGAAGCTTTCTTT
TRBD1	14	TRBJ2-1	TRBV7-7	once	CASSPGTGGNEQFF	TGTGCTAGCAGCCCTGGAACAGGGGGAAATGAGCAGTTCTTC
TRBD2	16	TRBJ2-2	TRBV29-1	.	CSVGPSSGRNTGELFF	TGCAGCGTTGGCCCTTCTAGCGGGCGGAACACCGGGGAGCTGTTTTTT
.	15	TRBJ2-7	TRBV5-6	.	CASSFRARLSYEQYF	TGTGCCAGCAGCTTCCGTGCTCGACTCTCCTACGAGCAGTACTTC
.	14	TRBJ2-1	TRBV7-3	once	CASSSRGVGTEQFF	TGTGCCAGCAGCTCTAGGGGCGTGGGCACCGAGCAGTTCTTC
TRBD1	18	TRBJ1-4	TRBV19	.	CASSLGQGVFAGNEKLFF	TGTGCCAGTAGTTTAGGACAGGGGGTATTTGCGGGTAATGAAAAACTGTTTTTT
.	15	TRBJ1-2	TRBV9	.	CASSVGPKEVYGYTF	TGTGCCAGCAGCGTAGGTCCCAAGGAGGTCTATGGCTACACCTTC
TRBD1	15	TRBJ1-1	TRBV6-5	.	CASRQAGTGGPEAFF	TGTGCCAGCAGGCAGGCCGGGACAGGGGGTCCTGAAGCTTTCTTT
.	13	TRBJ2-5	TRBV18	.	CASSPVTEETQYF	TGTGCCAGCTCACCAGTGACAGAAGAGACCCAGTACTTC
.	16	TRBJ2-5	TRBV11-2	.	CASSPQNTRIQETQYF	TGTGCCAGCAGCCCCCAAAACACCAGAATCCAAGAGACCCAGTACTTC
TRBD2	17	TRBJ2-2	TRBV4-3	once	CASSKGTSGRATGELFF	TGCGCCAGCAGCAAAGGGACTAGCGGGAGGGCCACCGGGGAGCTGTTTTTT
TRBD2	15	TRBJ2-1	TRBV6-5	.	CASRGVSGRINEQFF	TGTGCCAGCAGGGGAGTTAGCGGGAGGATCAATGAGCAGTTCTTC
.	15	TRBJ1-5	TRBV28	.	CASRRLMGAAQPQHF	TGTGCCAGCAGAAGGTTAATGGGGGCGGCTCAGCCCCAGCATTTT
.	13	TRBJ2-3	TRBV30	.	CAGRGRESDTQYF	TGTGCCGGACGGGGCCGGGAGTCTGATACGCAGTATTTT
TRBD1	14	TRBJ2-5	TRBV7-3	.	CASSVDRRQETQYF	TGTGCCAGCAGCGTGGACAGGAGACAAGAGACCCAGTACTTC
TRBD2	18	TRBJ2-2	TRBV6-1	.	CASSEAAGLAGNTGELFF	TGTGCCAGCAGTGAAGCCGCGGGACTAGCGGGAAACACCGGGGAGCTGTTTTTT
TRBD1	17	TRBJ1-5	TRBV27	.	CASSHWSGQGVSQPQHF	TGTGCCAGCAGTCATTGGTCGGGACAGGGGGTAAGTCAGCCCCAGCATTTT
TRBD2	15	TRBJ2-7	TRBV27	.	CASRRTSGAVYEQYF	TGTGCCAGCAGGCGTACTAGCGGGGCCGTTTACGAGCAGTACTTC
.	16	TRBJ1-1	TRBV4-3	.	CASSQEWDILNTEAFF	TGCGCCAGCAGCCAAGAATGGGACATCCTGAACACTGAAGCTTTCTTT
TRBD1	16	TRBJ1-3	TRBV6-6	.	CASSSPGQGFGNTIYF	TGTGCCAGCAGCTCGCCGGGACAGGGCTTTGGAAACACCATATATTTT
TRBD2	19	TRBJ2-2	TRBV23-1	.	CASARVENARLAGGGELFF	TGCGCCAGCGCTCGGGTAGAAAATGCCCGACTAGCGGGAGGCGGGGAGCTGTTTTTT
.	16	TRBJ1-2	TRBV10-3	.	CAISESLGQGNHGYTF	TGTGCCATCAGTGAGTCTCTTGGTCAGGGTAACCATGGCTACACCTTC
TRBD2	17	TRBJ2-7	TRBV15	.	CATSPRGGLADYYEQYF	TGTGCCACCAGCCCTCGGGGAGGGCTAGCGGATTACTACGAGCAGTACTTC
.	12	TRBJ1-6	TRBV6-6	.	CASSYLDSPLHF	TGTGCCAGCAGTTACCTAGATTCACCCCTCCACTTT
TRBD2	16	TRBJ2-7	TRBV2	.	CASSEWTSGRGGEQYF	TGTGCCAGCAGTGAATGGACTAGCGGGAGGGGAGGTGAGCAGTACTTC
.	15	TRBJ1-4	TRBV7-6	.	CASSPGWATNEKLFF	TGTGCCAGCAGCCCGGGGTGGGCGACTAATGAAAAACTGTTTTTT
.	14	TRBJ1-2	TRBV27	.	CASSLDPASSGYTF	TGTGCCAGCAGTTTAGACCCGGCTAGTAGTGGCTACACCTTC
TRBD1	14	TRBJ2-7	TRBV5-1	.	CASSLGGTGGEQYF	TGCGCCAGCAGCTTGGGTGGGACAGGGGGCGAGCAGTACTTC
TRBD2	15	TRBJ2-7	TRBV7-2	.	CASSSPASGVYEQYF	TGTGCCAGCAGCTCCCCAGCTAGCGGGGTATACGAGCAGTACTTC
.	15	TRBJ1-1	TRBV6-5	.	CASSTPSTGNTEAFF	TGTGCCAGCAGTACCCCCTCGACAGGGAACACTGAAGCTTTCTTT
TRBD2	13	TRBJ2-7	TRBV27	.	CASSLTSGYEQYF	TGTGCCAGCAGTTTGACTAGCGGCTACGAGCAGTACTTC
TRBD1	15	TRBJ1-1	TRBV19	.	CASSTGGMMNTEAFF	TGTGCCAGTAGCACAGGGGGAATGATGAACACTGAAGCTTTCTTT
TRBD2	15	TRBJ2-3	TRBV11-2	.	CASSLSGETTDTQYF	TGTGCCAGCAGTCTTAGCGGGGAGACAACAGATACGCAGTATTTT